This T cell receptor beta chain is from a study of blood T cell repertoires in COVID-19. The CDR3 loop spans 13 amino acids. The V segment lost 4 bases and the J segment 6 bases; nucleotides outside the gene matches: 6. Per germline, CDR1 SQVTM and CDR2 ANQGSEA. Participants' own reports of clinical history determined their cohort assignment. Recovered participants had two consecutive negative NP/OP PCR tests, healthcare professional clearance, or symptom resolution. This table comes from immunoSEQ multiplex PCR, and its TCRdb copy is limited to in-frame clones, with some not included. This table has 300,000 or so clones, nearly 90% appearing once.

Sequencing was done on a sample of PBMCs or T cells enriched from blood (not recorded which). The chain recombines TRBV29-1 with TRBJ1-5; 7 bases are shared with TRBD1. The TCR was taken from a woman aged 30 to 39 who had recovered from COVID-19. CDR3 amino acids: CSVVGGRGQPQHF. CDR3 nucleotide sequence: TGCAGCGTTGTAGGGGGCCGGGGTCAGCCCCAGCATTTT.